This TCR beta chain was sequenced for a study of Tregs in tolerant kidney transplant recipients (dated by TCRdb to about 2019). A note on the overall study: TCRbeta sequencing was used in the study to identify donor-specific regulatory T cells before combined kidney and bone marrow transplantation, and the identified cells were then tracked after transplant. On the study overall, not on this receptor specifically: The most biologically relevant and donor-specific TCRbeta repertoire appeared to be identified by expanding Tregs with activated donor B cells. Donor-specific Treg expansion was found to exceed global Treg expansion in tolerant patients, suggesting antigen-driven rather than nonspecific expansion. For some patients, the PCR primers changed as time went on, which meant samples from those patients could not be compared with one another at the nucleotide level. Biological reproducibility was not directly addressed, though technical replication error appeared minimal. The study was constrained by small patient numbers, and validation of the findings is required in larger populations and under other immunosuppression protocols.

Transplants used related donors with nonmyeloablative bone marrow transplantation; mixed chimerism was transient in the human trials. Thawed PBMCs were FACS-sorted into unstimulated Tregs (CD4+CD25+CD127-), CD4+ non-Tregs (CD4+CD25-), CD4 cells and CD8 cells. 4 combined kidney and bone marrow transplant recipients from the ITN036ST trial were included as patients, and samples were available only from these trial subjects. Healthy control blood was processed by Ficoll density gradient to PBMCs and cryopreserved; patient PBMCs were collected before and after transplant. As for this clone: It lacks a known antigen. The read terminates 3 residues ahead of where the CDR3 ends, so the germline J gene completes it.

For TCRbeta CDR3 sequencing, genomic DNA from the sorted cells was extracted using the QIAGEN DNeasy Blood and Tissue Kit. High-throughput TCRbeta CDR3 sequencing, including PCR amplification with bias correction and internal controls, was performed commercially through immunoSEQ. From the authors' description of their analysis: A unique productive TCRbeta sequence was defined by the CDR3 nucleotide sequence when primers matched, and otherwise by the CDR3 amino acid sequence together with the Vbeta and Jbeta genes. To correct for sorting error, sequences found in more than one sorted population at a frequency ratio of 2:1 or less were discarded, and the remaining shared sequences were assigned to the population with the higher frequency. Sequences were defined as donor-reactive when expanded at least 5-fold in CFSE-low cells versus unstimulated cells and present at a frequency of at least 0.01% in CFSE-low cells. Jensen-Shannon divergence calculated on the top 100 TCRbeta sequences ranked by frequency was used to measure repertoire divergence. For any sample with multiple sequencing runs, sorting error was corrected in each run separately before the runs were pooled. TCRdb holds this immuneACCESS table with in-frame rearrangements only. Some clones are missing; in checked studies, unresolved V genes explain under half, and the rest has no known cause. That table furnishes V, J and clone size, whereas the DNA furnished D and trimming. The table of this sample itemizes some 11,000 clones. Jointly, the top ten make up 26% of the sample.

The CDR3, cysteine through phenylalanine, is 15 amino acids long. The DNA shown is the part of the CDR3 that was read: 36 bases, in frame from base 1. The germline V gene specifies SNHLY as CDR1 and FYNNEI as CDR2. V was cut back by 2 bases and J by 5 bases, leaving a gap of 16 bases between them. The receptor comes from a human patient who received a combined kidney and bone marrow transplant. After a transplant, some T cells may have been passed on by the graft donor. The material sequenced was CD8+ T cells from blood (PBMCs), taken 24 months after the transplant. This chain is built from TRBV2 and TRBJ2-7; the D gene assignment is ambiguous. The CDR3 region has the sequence CASSEYRGSSDEQYF. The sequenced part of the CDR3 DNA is TGTGCCAGCAGTGAATACAGAGGCAGCTCTGACGAG.